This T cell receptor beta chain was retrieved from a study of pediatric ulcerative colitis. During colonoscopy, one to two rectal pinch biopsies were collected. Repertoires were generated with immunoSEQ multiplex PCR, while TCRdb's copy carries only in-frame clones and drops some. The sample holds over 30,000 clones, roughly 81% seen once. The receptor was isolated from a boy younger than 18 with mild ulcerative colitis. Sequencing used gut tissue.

CDR3 loop: CASGLKTGYSNQPQHF. The CDR3 DNA is TGTGCTAGTGGTTTAAAGACAGGTTATAGCAATCAGCCCCAGCATTTT. The chain has TRBV12-5 and TRBJ1-5, with a tentative D call TRBD1 (6 bases). CDR1 is LGHNT, CDR2 FRNRAP, per germline. V lost 3 bases and J lost 0, with 12 bases in between. The CDR3 has 16 amino acids.